The rows below give T cell receptor beta chains drawn from one sample of a study of cytomegalovirus exposure and HLA in healthy donors. Assay used: immunoSEQ multiplex PCR; TCRdb lists only in-frame clones, some missing. The table lists approximately 120,000 clones, around 73% of them singletons. Sequenced sample: PBMCs. These receptors were obtained from a man aged 50-59 years in good health and CMV-seronegative. Both conserved end residues are part of each CDR3. The D gene is left open where the match is weak. Part of the rows lack a size; the others show once, few, many or a class for expanded clones.

CDR3 DNA,CDR3 protein,D gene,J gene,clone size,V gene
TGCAGCGTTGGTGAGCCCCCCTCCTACGAGCAGTACTTC,CSVGEPPSYEQYF,.,TRBJ2-7,.,TRBV29-1
TGTGCCAGCAGCCCGAGCCCCTCCCCGGGGACAACAGAGGGTTTCTTT,CASSPSPSPGTTEGFF,.,TRBJ1-1,.,TRBV9
TGTGCCAGCAGCGTATACACAGGGGACACCGGGGAGCTGTTTTTT,CASSVYTGDTGELFF,TRBD1,TRBJ2-2,.,TRBV9
TGTGCCAGTAGTAGGGAGGGCCAAGAGACCCAGTACTTC,CASSREGQETQYF,TRBD2,TRBJ2-5,.,TRBV19
TGTGCCAGCAGTTCCCCCCCGGGGAACTACGAGCAGTACTTC,CASSSPPGNYEQYF,.,TRBJ2-7,few,TRBV6-6
TGTGCCAGCAGTCCTCGACGGAGCTCCTACAATGAGCAGTTCTTC,CASSPRRSSYNEQFF,.,TRBJ2-1,.,TRBV6-5
TGCGCCAGCAGCTTGGGGGCAGCTCAGACCTACGAGCAGTACTTC,CASSLGAAQTYEQYF,.,TRBJ2-7,.,TRBV5-1
TGTGCCAGCAGTTTATTCCCCAGGGCCGAGCAGTACTTC,CASSLFPRAEQYF,.,TRBJ2-7,.,TRBV27
TGTGCCAGCAGTGAAGGGGTTGGCTACACCTTC,CASSEGVGYTF,.,TRBJ1-2,.,TRBV9
TGTGCCACCAGCCGCCGGGATCCCTCGAACACCGGGGAGCTGTTTTTT,CATSRRDPSNTGELFF,.,TRBJ2-2,.,TRBV15
TGTGCCAGTAGTAATGGGACACCTATGAACACTGAAGCTTTCTTT,CASSNGTPMNTEAFF,.,TRBJ1-1,.,TRBV19
TGTGCCAGTAGTATTTCACAGGTCAAAGGCTACACCTTC,CASSISQVKGYTF,.,TRBJ1-2,once,TRBV19
TGTGCCATCAGTGAGGGCGGGGCAAGCACAGATACGCAGTATTTT,CAISEGGASTDTQYF,.,TRBJ2-3,.,TRBV10-3
TGTGCCAGCGTACTTGACGGACGGAGGAGGGAGCAGTACTTC,CASVLDGRRREQYF,.,TRBJ2-7,.,TRBV11-2
TGCGCCAGCAGCTTGGTAACAGGAAACACTGAAGCTTTCTTT,CASSLVTGNTEAFF,.,TRBJ1-1,.,TRBV5-1
TGTGCCAGCAGCGAGACGGGGGGAGTGAACACTGAAGCTTTCTTT,CASSETGGVNTEAFF,.,TRBJ1-1,.,TRBV9
TGTGCCAGCAGTCCAACCGATCTACAGGGCTACTATGGCTACACCTTC,CASSPTDLQGYYGYTF,.,TRBJ1-2,.,TRBV28
TGTGCCAGCAGCTTTCTGACTACCGGAGCTTTCTTT,CASSFLTTGAFF,.,TRBJ1-1,.,TRBV7-9
TGTGCCAGCAGTTACCCGACAATTTTCCCCAGGGGGGATACGCAGTATTTT,CASSYPTIFPRGDTQYF,TRBD1,TRBJ2-3,.,TRBV6-8
TGTGCCAGCAGCGCCACTAGCGGGACCCATGAGCAGTTCTTC,CASSATSGTHEQFF,TRBD2,TRBJ2-1,.,TRBV9
TGTGCCTGGAGTTCTATCCAGGGAGGGAATGAAAAACTGTTTTTT,CAWSSIQGGNEKLFF,.,TRBJ1-4,.,TRBV30
TGTGCCATCAGCCTGACAGGGTCCTACGAGCAGTACTTC,CAISLTGSYEQYF,TRBD1,TRBJ2-7,.,TRBV10-3
TGTGCCAGCCGGGCTAGCGGGATACCGAACACCGGGGAGCTGTTTTTT,CASRASGIPNTGELFF,TRBD2,TRBJ2-2,.,TRBV19
TGTGCCAGCTCAGCCGGACAGGGCTCCTACGAGCAGTACTTC,CASSAGQGSYEQYF,TRBD1,TRBJ2-7,.,TRBV18
TGTGCCTGGAGTGTACGGGGGAAATTCTCGGGAGCGATCGACGAGCAGTACTTC,CAWSVRGKFSGAIDEQYF,.,TRBJ2-7,.,TRBV30
TGTGCCAGCAGCTCACCGGGACAGGGCGACTCTGGAAACACCATATATTTT,CASSSPGQGDSGNTIYF,TRBD1,TRBJ1-3,.,TRBV5-6
TGTGCCAGAAGCTTGGTAAGGGAGGAGCCCAGCAATCAGCCCCAGCATTTT,CARSLVREEPSNQPQHF,.,TRBJ1-5,.,TRBV5-3
TGTGCCAGTTCGACAGGGGGGTACACTGAAGCTTTCTTT,CASSTGGYTEAFF,TRBD1,TRBJ1-1,.,TRBV28
TGTGCCAGCAGTTCGGACAGGGTGAATGAAAAACTGTTTTTT,CASSSDRVNEKLFF,TRBD1,TRBJ1-4,once,TRBV28
TGTGCCAGCACCACAGAGGGGGAATCCACCGGGGAGCTGTTTTTT,CASTTEGESTGELFF,.,TRBJ2-2,.,TRBV25-1
TGTGCCAGCAGCAGGTACAGGGTTGGCGAGCAGTACTTC,CASSRYRVGEQYF,.,TRBJ2-7,.,TRBV21-1